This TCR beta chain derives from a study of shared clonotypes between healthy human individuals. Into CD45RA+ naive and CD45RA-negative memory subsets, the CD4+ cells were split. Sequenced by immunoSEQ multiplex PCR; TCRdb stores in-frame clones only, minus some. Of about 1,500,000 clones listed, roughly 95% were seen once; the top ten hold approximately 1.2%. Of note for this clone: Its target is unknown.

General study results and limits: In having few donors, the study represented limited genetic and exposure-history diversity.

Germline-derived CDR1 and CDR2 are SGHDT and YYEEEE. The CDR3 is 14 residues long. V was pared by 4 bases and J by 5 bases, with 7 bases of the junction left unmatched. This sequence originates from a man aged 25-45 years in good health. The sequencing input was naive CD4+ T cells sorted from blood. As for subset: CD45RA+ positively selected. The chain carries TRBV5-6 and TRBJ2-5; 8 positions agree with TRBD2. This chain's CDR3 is CASSGGLVQETQYF. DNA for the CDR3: TGTGCCAGCAGCGGGGGACTAGTCCAGGAGACCCAGTACTTC. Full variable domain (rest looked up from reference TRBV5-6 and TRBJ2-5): DAGVTQSPTHLIKTRGQQVTLRCSPKSGHDTVSWYQQALGQGPQFIFQYYEEEERQRGNFPDRFSGHQFPNYSSELNVNALLLGDSALYLCASSGGLVQETQYFGPGTRLLVL.